This T cell receptor (beta chain) was recorded in a study of shared clonotypes between healthy human individuals. This CDR3 region has 15 residues. V gave up 8 bases and J gave up 5 bases; unmatched junction bases: 11. CDR1 and CDR2 (germline): MNHEY, SMNVEV (reference sequence). Naive CD8 cells, CD45RO-negative and positively selected for CCR7, excluded terminally differentiated effector memory CD45RA+ cells. Generated by immunoSEQ multiplex PCR, the TCRdb table keeps only in-frame clones and is missing some. The sample contains 2 million to 2.5 million clones, more than 85% of which appear only once.

Sequencing used naive CD8+ T cells from PBMCs. The sequence came from a man aged 18-30 years in good health. Some clones in this sample may be carry-over from other donors' samples. The V call is TRBV27, the J call TRBJ1-1; 10 bases fit TRBD1. DNA of the CDR3: TGTGCCAGCTCCTGGGCCGGGACAGGGGTGACTGAAGCTTTCTTT. Its protein is CASSWAGTGVTEAFF.